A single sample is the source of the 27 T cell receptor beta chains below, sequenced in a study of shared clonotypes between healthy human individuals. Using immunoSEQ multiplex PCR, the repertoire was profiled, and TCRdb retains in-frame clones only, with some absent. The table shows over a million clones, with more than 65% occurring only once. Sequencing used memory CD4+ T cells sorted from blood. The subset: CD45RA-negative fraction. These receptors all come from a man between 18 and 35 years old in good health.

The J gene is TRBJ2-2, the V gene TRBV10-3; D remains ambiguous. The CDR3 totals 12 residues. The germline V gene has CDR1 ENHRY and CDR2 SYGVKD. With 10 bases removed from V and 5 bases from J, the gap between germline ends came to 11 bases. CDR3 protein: CATQDGTGELFF. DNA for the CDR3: TGTGCCACTCAGGACGGTACCGGGGAGCTGTTTTTT.

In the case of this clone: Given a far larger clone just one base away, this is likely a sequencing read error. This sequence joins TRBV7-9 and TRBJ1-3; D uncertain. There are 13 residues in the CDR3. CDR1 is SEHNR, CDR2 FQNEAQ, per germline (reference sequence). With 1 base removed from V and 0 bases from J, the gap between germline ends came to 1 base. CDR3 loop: CASSLGSGNTIYF. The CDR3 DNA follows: TGTGCCAGCAGCTTAGGCTCTGGAAACACCATATATTTT.

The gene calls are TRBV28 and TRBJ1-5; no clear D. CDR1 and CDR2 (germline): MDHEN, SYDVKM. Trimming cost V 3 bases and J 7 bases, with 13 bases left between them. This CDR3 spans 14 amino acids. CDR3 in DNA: TGTGCCAGCAGTTTTGCCTCCTTTGTCCAGCCCCAGCATTTT. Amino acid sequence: CASSFASFVQPQHF.

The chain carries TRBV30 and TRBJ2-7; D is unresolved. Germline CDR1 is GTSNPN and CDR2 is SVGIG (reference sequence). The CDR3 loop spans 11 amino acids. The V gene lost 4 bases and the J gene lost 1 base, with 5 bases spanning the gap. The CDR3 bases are TGTGCCTGGACGGTTTCCTACGAGCAGTACTTC. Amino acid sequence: CAWTVSYEQYF.

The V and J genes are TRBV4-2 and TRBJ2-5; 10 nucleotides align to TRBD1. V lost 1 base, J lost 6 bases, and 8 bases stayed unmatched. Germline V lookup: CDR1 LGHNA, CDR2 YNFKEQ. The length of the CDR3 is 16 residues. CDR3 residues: CASSQVETGGAKTQYF. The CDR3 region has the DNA TGTGCCAGCAGCCAAGTTGAGACAGGGGGCGCGAAGACCCAGTACTTC.

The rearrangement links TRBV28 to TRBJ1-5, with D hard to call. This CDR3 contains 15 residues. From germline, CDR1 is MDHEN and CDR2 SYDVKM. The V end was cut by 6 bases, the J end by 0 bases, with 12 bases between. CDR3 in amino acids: CASRKLGNSNQPQHF. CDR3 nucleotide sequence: TGTGCCAGCAGAAAACTGGGAAATAGCAATCAGCCCCAGCATTTT. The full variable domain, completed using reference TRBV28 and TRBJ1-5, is DVKVTQSSRYLVKRTGEKVFLECVQDMDHENMFWYRQDPGLGLRLIYFSYDVKMKEKGDIPEGYSVSREKKERFSLILESASTNQTSMYLCASRKLGNSNQPQHFGDGTRLSIL.

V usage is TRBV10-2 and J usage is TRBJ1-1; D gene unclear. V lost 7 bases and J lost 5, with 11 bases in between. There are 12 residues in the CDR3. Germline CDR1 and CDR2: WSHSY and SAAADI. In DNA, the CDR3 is TGCGCCAGCACCGGAGGGTCAACTGAAGCTTTCTTT. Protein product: CASTGGSTEAFF.

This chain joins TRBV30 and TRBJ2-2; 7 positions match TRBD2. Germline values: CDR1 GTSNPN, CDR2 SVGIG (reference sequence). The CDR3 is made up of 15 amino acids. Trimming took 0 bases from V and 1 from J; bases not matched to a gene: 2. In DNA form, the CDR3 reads TGTGCCTGGAGTGTACTAGCGAGGAACACCGGGGAGCTGTTTTTT. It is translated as CAWSVLARNTGELFF.

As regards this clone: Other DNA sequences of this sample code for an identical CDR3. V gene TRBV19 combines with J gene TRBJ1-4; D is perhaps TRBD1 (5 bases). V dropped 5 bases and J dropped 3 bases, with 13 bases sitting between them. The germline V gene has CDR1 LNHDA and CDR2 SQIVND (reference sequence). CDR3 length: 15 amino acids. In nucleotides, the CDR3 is TGTGCCAGTAGTCCACCGCAGGGAGCTAATGAAAAACTGTTTTTT. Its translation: CASSPPQGANEKLFF.

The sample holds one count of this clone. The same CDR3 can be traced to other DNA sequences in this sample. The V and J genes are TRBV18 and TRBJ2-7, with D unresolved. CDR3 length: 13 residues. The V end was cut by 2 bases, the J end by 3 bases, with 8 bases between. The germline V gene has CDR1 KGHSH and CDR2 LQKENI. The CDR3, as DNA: TGTGCCAGCTCACCAGGCCACAACTACGAGCAGTACTTC. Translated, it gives CASSPGHNYEQYF.

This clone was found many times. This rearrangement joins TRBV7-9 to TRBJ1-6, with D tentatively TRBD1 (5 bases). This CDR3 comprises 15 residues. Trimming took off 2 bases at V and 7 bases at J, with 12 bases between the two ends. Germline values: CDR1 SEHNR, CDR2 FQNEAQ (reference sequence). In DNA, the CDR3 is TGTGCCAGCAGCTTATCGGCAGGGAGAAATTCACCCCTCCACTTT. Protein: CASSLSAGRNSPLHF.

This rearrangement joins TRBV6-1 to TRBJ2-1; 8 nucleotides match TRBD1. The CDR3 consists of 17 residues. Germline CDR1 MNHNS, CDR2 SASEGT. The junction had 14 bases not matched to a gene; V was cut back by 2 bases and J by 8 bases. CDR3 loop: CASSETGASVRGHEQFF. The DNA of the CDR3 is TGTGCCAGCAGTGAAACAGGGGCTAGCGTCAGGGGGCATGAGCAGTTCTTC.

This chain's CDR3 is CASSLMGDRPDTQYF. The CDR3 nucleotides read TGTGCCAGCAGCTTAATGGGGGACCGGCCAGATACGCAGTATTTT. The chain joins TRBV7-8 to TRBJ2-3; the D gene could be TRBD1 or TRBD2 (5 bases each). Per the germline V gene, CDR1 is SGHVS and CDR2 is FQNEAQ. Deletions cut 2 bases from V and 4 bases from J, with 13 bases between. CDR3 size: 15 residues.

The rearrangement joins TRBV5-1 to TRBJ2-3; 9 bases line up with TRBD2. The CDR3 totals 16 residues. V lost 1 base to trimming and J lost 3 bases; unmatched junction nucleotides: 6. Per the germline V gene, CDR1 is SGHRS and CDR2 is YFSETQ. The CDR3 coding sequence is TGCGCCAGCAGCTTGCCTAGCGGGGCCCAAACAGATACGCAGTATTTT. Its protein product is CASSLPSGAQTDTQYF.

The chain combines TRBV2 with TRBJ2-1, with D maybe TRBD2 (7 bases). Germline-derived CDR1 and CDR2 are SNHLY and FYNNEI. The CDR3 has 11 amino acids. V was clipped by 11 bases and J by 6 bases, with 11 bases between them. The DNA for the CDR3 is TGTGCCGGGGGGGCAGTCAATGAGCAGTTCTTC. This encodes CAGGAVNEQFF.

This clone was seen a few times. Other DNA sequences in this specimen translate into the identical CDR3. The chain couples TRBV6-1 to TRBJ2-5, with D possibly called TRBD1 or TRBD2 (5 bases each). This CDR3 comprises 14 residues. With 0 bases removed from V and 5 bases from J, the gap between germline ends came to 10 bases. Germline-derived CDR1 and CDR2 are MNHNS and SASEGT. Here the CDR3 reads CASSEAIRGETQYF. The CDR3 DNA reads TGTGCCAGCAGTGAAGCGATTCGGGGCGAGACCCAGTACTTC.

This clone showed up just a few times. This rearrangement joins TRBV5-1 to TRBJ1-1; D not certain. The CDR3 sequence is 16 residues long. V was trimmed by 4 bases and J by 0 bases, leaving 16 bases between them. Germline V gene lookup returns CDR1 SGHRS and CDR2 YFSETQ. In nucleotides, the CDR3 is TGCGCCAGCAGCCTAACGGTAAACGTAATGAACACTGAAGCTTTCTTT. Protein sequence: CASSLTVNVMNTEAFF.

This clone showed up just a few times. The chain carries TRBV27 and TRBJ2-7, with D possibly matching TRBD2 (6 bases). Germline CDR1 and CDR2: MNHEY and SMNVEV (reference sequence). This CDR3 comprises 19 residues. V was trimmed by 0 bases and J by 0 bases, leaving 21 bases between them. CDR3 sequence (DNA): TGTGCCAGCAGTTTATCTGGTTTCGGGGCTGGGAGGACCTCCTACGAGCAGTACTTC. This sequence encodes CASSLSGFGAGRTSYEQYF.

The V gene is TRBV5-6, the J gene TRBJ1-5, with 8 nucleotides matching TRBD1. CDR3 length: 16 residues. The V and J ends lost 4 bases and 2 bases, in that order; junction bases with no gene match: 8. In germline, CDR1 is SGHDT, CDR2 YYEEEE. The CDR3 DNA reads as TGTGCCAGCAGCCCAGGGGGCCGGGATGGCAATCAGCCCCAGCATTTT. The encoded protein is CASSPGGRDGNQPQHF.

The CDR3 loop is CASSFEGRRDTDTQYF. CDR3 nucleotides: TGTGCCAGCAGTTTCGAGGGCCGTAGGGACACAGATACGCAGTATTTT. V usage is TRBV27 and J usage is TRBJ2-3; D might be TRBD2 (5 bases). Germline V gene lookup returns CDR1 MNHEY and CDR2 SMNVEV (reference sequence). The V end lost 3 bases, the J end lost 2 bases, and 15 bases lay between the germline ends. The CDR3 consists of 16 residues.

CDR3 DNA: TGTGCCAGCAGACCGAGGGAGAGGAACACCGGGGAGCTGTTTTTT. This sequence encodes CASRPRERNTGELFF. The chain employs TRBV11-1 and TRBJ2-2, with a tentative D call TRBD2 (5 bases). This CDR3 has 15 residues. With 6 bases removed from V and 1 base from J, the gap between germline ends came to 12 bases. Germline V gene sequence: CDR1 SGHAT, CDR2 FQDESV (reference sequence). The full variable domain, in which reference TRBV11-1 and TRBJ2-2 provide the parts outside the CDR3, is EAEVAQSPRYKITEKSQAVAFWCDPISGHATLYWYRQILGQGPELLVQFQDESVVDDSQLPKDRFSAERLKGVDSTLKIQPAELGDSAMYLCASRPRERNTGELFFGEGSRLTVL.

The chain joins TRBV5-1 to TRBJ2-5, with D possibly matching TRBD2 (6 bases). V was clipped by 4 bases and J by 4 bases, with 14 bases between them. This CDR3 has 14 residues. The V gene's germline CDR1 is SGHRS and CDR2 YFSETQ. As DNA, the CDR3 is TGCGCCAGCAGCCGGACTATCCAGGGAGAGACCCAGTACTTC. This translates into CASSRTIQGETQYF. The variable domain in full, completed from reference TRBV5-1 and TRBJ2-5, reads KAGVTQTPRYLIKTRGQQVTLSCSPISGHRSVSWYQQTPGQGLQFLFEYFSETQRNKGNFPGRFSGRQFSNSRSEMNVSTLELGDSALYLCASSRTIQGETQYFGPGTRLLVL.

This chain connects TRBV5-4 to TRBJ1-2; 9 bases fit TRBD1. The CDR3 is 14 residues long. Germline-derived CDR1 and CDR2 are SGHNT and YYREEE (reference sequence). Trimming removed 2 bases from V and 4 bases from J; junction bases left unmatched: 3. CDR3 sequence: CASSFQDRGYGYTF. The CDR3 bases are TGTGCCAGCAGCTTCCAGGACAGGGGCTATGGCTACACCTTC.

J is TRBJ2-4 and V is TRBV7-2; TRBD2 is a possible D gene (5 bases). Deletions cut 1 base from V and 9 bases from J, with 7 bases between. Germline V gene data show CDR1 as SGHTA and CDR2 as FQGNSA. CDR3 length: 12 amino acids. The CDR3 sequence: CASSLVEGIQYF. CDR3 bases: TGTGCCAGCAGCTTAGTCGAGGGCATTCAGTACTTC.

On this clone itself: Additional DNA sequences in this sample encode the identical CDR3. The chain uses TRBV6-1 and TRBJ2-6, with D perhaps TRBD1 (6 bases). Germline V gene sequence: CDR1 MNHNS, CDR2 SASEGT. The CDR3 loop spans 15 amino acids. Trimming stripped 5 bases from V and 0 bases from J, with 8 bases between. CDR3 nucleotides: TGTGCCAGCAGTACAGGGAGCTCTGGGGCCAACGTCCTGACTTTC. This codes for CASSTGSSGANVLTF.

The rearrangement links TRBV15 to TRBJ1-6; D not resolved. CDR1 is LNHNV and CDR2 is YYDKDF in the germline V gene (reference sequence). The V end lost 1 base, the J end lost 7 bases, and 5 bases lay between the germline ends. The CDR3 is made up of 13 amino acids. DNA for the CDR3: TGTGCCACCAGCAGAGGGAAAAATTCACCCCTCCACTTT. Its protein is CATSRGKNSPLHF.

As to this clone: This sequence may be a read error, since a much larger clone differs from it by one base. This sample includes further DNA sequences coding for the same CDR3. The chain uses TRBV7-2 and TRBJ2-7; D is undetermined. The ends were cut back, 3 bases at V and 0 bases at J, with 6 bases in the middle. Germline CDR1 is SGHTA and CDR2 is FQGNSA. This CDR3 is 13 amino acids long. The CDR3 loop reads CASSLAVSYEQYF. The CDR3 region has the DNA TGTGCCAGCAGCTTGGCGGTCTCCTACGAGCAGTACTTC.